This T cell receptor (beta chain) was recovered during a study of cytomegalovirus exposure and HLA in healthy donors. Findings and limits, study-wide: In vitro data verified a few CMV-associated chains as specific for CMV antigens. Excluded were some V segments that proved indistinguishable, including TRBV6-2 and TRBV6-3. Most of the TCR beta V segments (in an earlier analysis) were productive either about 90% or about 30% of the time.

About this clone itself: Its cognate antigen is unknown.

PCR was performed using 60 Vbeta and 13 Jbeta primers. Sequenced by immunoSEQ multiplex PCR; TCRdb stores in-frame clones only, minus some. The profile shows more than 120,000 clones, 82% of them singletons. The V end lost 2 bases, the J end lost 5 bases, and 11 bases lay between the germline ends. Germline lookup yields CDR1 SGHKS and CDR2 YYEKEE (reference sequence). This CDR3 region has 14 residues. This sequence originates from a male donor in good health and CMV-seronegative. The specimen was PBMCs. The V and J genes are TRBV5-5 and TRBJ1-5; D gene ambiguous. CDR3 region: CASSFTRSDQPQHF. The CDR3 DNA sequence: TGTGCCAGCAGCTTTACTAGGTCGGATCAGCCCCAGCATTTT.